The 13 T cell receptor beta chains below all came from one sample that was sequenced in a study of long-term antiretroviral therapy in people with HIV (dated by TCRdb to between 2021 and 2023). The immunoSEQ hsTCRB v3.0 assay was used at survey level resolution for TRB variable region sequencing. Held by TCRdb, this immuneACCESS table contains in-frame sequences only and omits some clones. Under half of the omission traces to an unresolved V gene where checked; the cause of the rest is unknown. For this sample there are some 28,000 clones; 80% appear just once. The ten most abundant clones make up approximately 7% of the sample. The sample in question was unsorted PBMCs, obtained 0.3 years after starting antiretroviral therapy. All receptors derive from a man in his forties with HIV.

The chain has TRBV4-3 and TRBJ2-3, with unresolved D. Germline V CDR1 and CDR2: LGHNA, YSLEER. Trimming left V 0 bases short and J 4 bases short, with 8 bases between. The CDR3 has 14 residues. CDR3 in DNA: TGCGCCAGCAGCCAAGACGAAACAGCAGATACGCAGTATTTT. Its translation is CASSQDETADTQYF.

The V gene is TRBV28, the J gene TRBJ2-3; maybe TRBD1 (5 bases). This CDR3 contains 11 residues. The ends were cut back, 2 bases at V and 10 bases at J, with 7 bases in the middle. CDR1 MDHEN and CDR2 SYDVKM come from the germline V gene. The DNA of the CDR3 is TGTGCCAGCAGTTTAAGCAGGGCGCAGTATTTT. It specifies CASSLSRAQYF. Drawing the rest from reference TRBV28 and TRBJ2-3, the complete variable domain is DVKVTQSSRYLVKRTGEKVFLECVQDMDHENMFWYRQDPGLGLRLIYFSYDVKMKEKGDIPEGYSVSREKKERFSLILESASTNQTSMYLCASSLSRAQYFGPGTRLTVL.

The V gene is TRBV5-1, the J gene TRBJ2-5; TRBD1 matches 7 bases. V was pared by 0 bases and J by 5 bases, with 10 bases of the junction left unmatched. Germline V gene data show CDR1 as SGHRS and CDR2 as YFSETQ. The CDR3 loop spans 16 amino acids. The DNA for the CDR3 is TGCGCCAGCAGCTTGGGTGGGCAGGGGGTCGTGGAGACCCAGTACTTC. Translated: CASSLGGQGVVETQYF.

This chain joins TRBV5-4 and TRBJ1-2; the match to TRBD1 covers 7 bases. This CDR3 region has 12 residues. CDR1 SGHNT and CDR2 YYREEE come from the germline V gene (reference sequence). The V and J ends lost 5 bases and 8 bases, in that order; junction bases with no gene match: 6. This chain's CDR3 is CASRLGGGGYTF. CDR3 nucleotides: TGTGCCAGCAGACTAGGGGGCGGCGGCTACACCTTC.

The chain recombines TRBV9 with TRBJ1-5; D gene ambiguous. The length of the CDR3 is 15 residues. V shed 7 bases and J shed 0 bases, with 14 bases lying between them. CDR1 is SGDLS, CDR2 YYNGEE, per germline. The CDR3 loop reads CASAGGSHSNQPQHF. The CDR3 coding sequence is TGTGCCAGCGCTGGCGGAAGCCATAGCAATCAGCCCCAGCATTTT.

V usage is TRBV19 and J usage is TRBJ2-7; D perhaps matches TRBD1 (5 bases). Germline CDR1 and CDR2: LNHDA and SQIVND (reference sequence). This CDR3 is built from 13 residues. V lost 3 bases, J lost 3 bases, and 9 bases lay in between. CDR3 sequence (DNA): TGTGCCAGTAGTATTGGACACGGCTACGAGCAGTACTTC. It is translated as CASSIGHGYEQYF.

The chain couples TRBV29-1 to TRBJ2-7; D might be TRBD1 or TRBD2, each matching 5 bases. The CDR3 length is 10 residues. Between the trimmed V and J ends, which lost 6 bases and 5 bases, there was a span of 8 bases. The germline V gene has CDR1 SQVTM and CDR2 ANQGSEA. The CDR3 nucleotides read TGCAGCGTCGGGACGGACGAGCAGTACTTC. The encoded protein is CSVGTDEQYF.

The chain combines TRBV15 with TRBJ2-7; D tentatively fits TRBD1 or TRBD2 (6 bases each). Per germline, CDR1 LNHNV and CDR2 YYDKDF (reference sequence). Deletions cut 5 bases from V and 1 base from J, with 15 bases between. The CDR3 runs 15 residues. CDR3 loop: CATSAEGGRSYEQYF. The DNA for the CDR3 is TGTGCCACCAGCGCGGAGGGGGGTCGGTCCTACGAGCAGTACTTC.

The genes are TRBV7-2 and TRBJ2-5; 10 bases match TRBD2. Germline values: CDR1 SGHTA, CDR2 FQGNSA. Trimming at V came to 0 bases and at J to 5 bases, leaving 6 bases not matched to a gene. There are 16 residues in the CDR3. The DNA for the CDR3 is TGTGCCAGCAGCTTAGCTGGGACTAGCGTTCGTGAGACCCAGTACTTC. It codes for CASSLAGTSVRETQYF.

The chain employs TRBV28 and TRBJ1-4; tentatively, D is TRBD1 (6 bases). Germline values: CDR1 MDHEN, CDR2 SYDVKM. The V and J ends lost 3 bases and 2 bases respectively, with 16 bases between them. This CDR3 is 17 amino acids long. The CDR3 bases are TGTGCCAGCAGTTTGTTCCCCGAGGGGGATACTAATGAAAAACTGTTTTTT. The encoded protein is CASSLFPEGDTNEKLFF.

This chain's CDR3 is CASSIGSGGDAPLHF. CDR3 nucleotides: TGTGCCAGTAGTATAGGGTCAGGGGGCGACGCACCCCTCCACTTT. The chain is built from TRBV19 and TRBJ1-6; 8 bases are shared with TRBD1. CDR1 LNHDA and CDR2 SQIVND come from the germline V gene (reference sequence). CDR3 size: 15 residues. V shed 1 base, J shed 11 bases, and the junction held 7 bases outside the gene matches.

CDR3 DNA: TGTGCCAGCAGCCAGAACAGGGGGCTGGGCACTGAAGCTTTCTTT. Protein product: CASSQNRGLGTEAFF. The V and J genes are TRBV14 and TRBJ1-1, with TRBD1 identical over 9 bases. The CDR3 has 15 amino acids. J gave up 4 bases and V 3 bases, and 6 bases lay outside the gene matches. Germline CDR1 reads SGHDN; CDR2 reads FVKESK.

The CDR3 is CSVVPSNTGELFF. The DNA of the CDR3 is TGCAGCGTTGTGCCCTCGAACACCGGGGAGCTGTTTTTT. This sequence joins TRBV29-1 and TRBJ2-2, with D uncertain. Between the trimmed V and J ends, which lost 4 bases and 0 bases, there was a span of 6 bases. CDR3 length equals 13 residues. The germline V gene encodes CDR1 SQVTM and CDR2 ANQGSEA.